This T cell receptor beta chain was captured in a study of shared T cell receptors in the human thymus. The data were produced by immunoSEQ multiplex PCR, yet TCRdb's version contains in-frame clones alone and is incomplete. The sample lists more than 550,000 clones; around 85% were seen once. The CDR3 extends over 17 amino acids. The V gene's germline CDR1 is SGHNT and CDR2 YYREEE (reference sequence). V lost 4 bases and J lost 5; bases outside the gene matches: 9. This sample was shared with a second study, whose subject was human thymus T cells. As that study records: Finnish infants who were healthy and having corrective surgery for congenital heart defects made up the donors. Thymus tissue for the work was resected from patients undergoing corrective heart surgery. Gene usage (both V and J) appeared biased in thymic and blood repertoires. Related reports documented highly overlapping thymic repertoires among unrelated individuals.

What was sequenced was thymocytes. V is TRBV5-4 and J is TRBJ2-3, with 14 bases that match TRBD2. This sequence originates from a girl under three years old with a congenital heart defect. The CDR3 DNA sequence: TGTGCCAGCAGCCATCGACTAGCGGGGGGGCTGGGAGATACGCAGTATTTT. It is translated as CASSHRLAGGLGDTQYF.